The 15 T cell receptor beta chains below all came from one sample that was sequenced in a study of T cell repertoires in aging, cancer and after chemotherapy. A mixed TRB-A/B primer pool amplified rearranged TRB by multiplex touch-down PCR. TCRdb redid the calling of the multiplex PCR reads with MiXCR, one entry per CDR3 protein. The sample includes 10,000 to 15,000 distinct CDR3 sequences, 35% to 45% seen only once; the top ten take under 8%. Amplification of TCR beta used genomic DNA extracted from peripheral blood. Source material: blood. Receptors were obtained from a human donor in good health. The donor label of this sample is uncertain.

This clonotype was detected only a few times. The chain has TRBV19 and TRBJ2-7; no clear D gene. Germline CDR1 and CDR2: LNHDA and SQIVND (reference sequence). V was trimmed by 5 bases and J by 5 bases, leaving 13 bases between them. The CDR3 is 13 amino acids. The CDR3 DNA reads as TGTGCCAGTAGTCCATCCGGTCGGGACGAGCAGTACTTC. It specifies CASSPSGRDEQYF.

This clonotype is large within its sample. V usage is TRBV29-1 and J usage is TRBJ2-1, with 12 bases aligning to TRBD1. CDR1 is SQVTM, CDR2 ANQGSEA, per germline. V lost 3 bases to trimming and J lost 6 bases; unmatched junction nucleotides: 9. CDR3 length: 16 residues. The CDR3 reads CSVEGGGQGAFNEQFF. The CDR3, as DNA: TGCAGCGTTGAGGGTGGGGGACAGGGGGCCTTCAATGAGCAGTTCTTC.

Written as DNA, the CDR3 is TGTGCCACCCAGGACGGGCGACACGGGACCCAGTACTTC. This translates into CATQDGRHGTQYF. This rearrangement joins TRBV24-1 to TRBJ2-5, with no clear D. Trimming took off 9 bases at V and 7 bases at J, with 17 bases between the two ends. Germline V CDR1 and CDR2: KGHDR, SFDVKD. The CDR3 length is 13 residues.

V and J are TRBV10-3 and TRBJ2-7; D gene unclear. V lost 6 bases, J lost 2 bases, and 5 bases lay in between. The CDR3 spans 11 residues. CDR1 ENHRY and CDR2 SYGVKD come from the germline V gene. The CDR3 nucleotides are TGTGCCATCAGAACGGCCTACGAGCAGTACTTC. Translating it yields CAIRTAYEQYF.

V and J are TRBV6-1 and TRBJ2-2, with D perhaps TRBD1 (5 bases). V was clipped by 3 bases and J by 6 bases, with 11 bases between them. Germline assignment: CDR1 MNHNS and CDR2 SASEGT. The CDR3 covers 14 residues. This chain's CDR3 is CASSDRQSAGELFF. The CDR3 DNA reads as TGTGCCAGCAGTGATCGACAGTCGGCCGGGGAGCTGTTTTTT.

V gene TRBV18 combines with J gene TRBJ2-2; D perhaps matches TRBD1 (6 bases). This CDR3 is 14 amino acids long. From germline, CDR1 is KGHSH and CDR2 LQKENI. V shed 4 bases and J shed 10 bases, with 16 bases lying between them. The CDR3 bases are TGTGCCAGCTCACGTGGGGGCGTAAACGAGGAGCTGTTTTTT. This sequence encodes CASSRGGVNEELFF.

This clonotype was seen once. This chain links TRBV12-3 or TRBV12-4 with TRBJ2-7; the D gene is possibly TRBD2 (5 bases). Trimming took off 3 bases at V and 3 bases at J, with 12 bases between the two ends. This CDR3 is built from 14 residues. This CDR3 is CASSLMAGLYEQYF. The DNA for the CDR3 is TGTGCCAGCAGTTTGATGGCAGGACTCTACGAGCAGTACTTC.

V and J are TRBV10-3 and TRBJ2-1; unclear D gene. Germline values: CDR1 ENHRY, CDR2 SYGVKD. V lost 7 bases and J 5 bases, leaving 3 bases between the germline ends. CDR3 length: 10 residues. Here the CDR3 DNA reads TGTGCCATCAAGGACAATGAGCAGTTCTTC. Amino acid sequence: CAIKDNEQFF.

The chain uses TRBV10-3 and TRBJ2-3, with D possibly being TRBD1 or TRBD2 (6 bases each). V lost 7 bases and J lost 10, with 12 bases in between. Germline CDR1 and CDR2: ENHRY and SYGVKD. CDR3 length: 11 amino acids. CDR3 bases: TGTGCCATCAAAAGGGGGGAGGCGCAGTATTTT. It translates to CAIKRGEAQYF.

The gene calls are TRBV6-2 or TRBV6-3 and TRBJ2-7, with D possibly being TRBD1 (6 bases). CDR3 length: 14 residues. Germline-derived CDR1 and CDR2 are MNHEY and SVGEGT. V was shortened by 5 bases and J by 4 bases, with 15 bases between the two germline ends. The chain's CDR3 is CASSHVRGWYEQYF. The CDR3 nucleotides are TGTGCCAGCAGTCATGTTAGGGGGTGGTACGAGCAGTACTTC.

DNA of the CDR3: TGTGCCAGCAGCTTCGGCTCTAGCACAGATACGCAGTATTTT. Translating gives CASSFGSSTDTQYF. The chain employs TRBV7-2 and TRBJ2-3; D unclear. Trimming shortened V by 3 bases and J by 0 bases, and 7 bases separated the two germline ends. Germline CDR1 and CDR2: SGHTA and FQGNSA. This CDR3 region has 14 residues.

In DNA, the CDR3 is TGTGCCAGCAGTGAATGGCAGAGCCCCTACGAGCAGTACTTC. This sequence encodes CASSEWQSPYEQYF. The rearrangement uses TRBV6-1 and TRBJ2-7; D unclear. Germline CDR1 MNHNS, CDR2 SASEGT. The CDR3 has 14 residues. V was trimmed by 2 bases and J by 2 bases, leaving 10 bases between them.

The chain recombines TRBV7-2 with TRBJ2-1; D gene unclear. The CDR3 covers 16 residues. Trimming took off 5 bases at V and 4 bases at J, with 18 bases between the two ends. Germline V gives CDR1 SGHTA, CDR2 FQGNSA. The CDR3 loop is CASSPPQPLGYNEQFF. Written as DNA, the CDR3 is TGTGCCAGCAGCCCCCCGCAGCCATTGGGTTACAATGAGCAGTTCTTC.

CDR3 sequence: CASSSTSGGNEQFF. The CDR3 DNA reads as TGTGCCAGCAGTTCGACTAGCGGAGGGAATGAGCAGTTCTTC. V gene TRBV27 combines with J gene TRBJ2-1; 9 bases line up with TRBD2. Unmatched junction bases numbered 5, after V lost 4 bases and J lost 7 bases. In germline, CDR1 is MNHEY, CDR2 SMNVEV (reference sequence). The CDR3 sequence is 14 residues long.

This clonotype is classed as medium-sized. This chain uses TRBV11-3 with TRBJ2-5; D perhaps matches TRBD1 (6 bases). The germline V gene has CDR1 SGHNT and CDR2 YENEEA. This CDR3 is 13 amino acids long. V lost 4 bases, J lost 4 bases, and 10 bases lay in between. For the CDR3, the DNA is TGTGCCAGCAGCTCTACAGGGATAGAGACCCAGTACTTC. Its translation is CASSSTGIETQYF.